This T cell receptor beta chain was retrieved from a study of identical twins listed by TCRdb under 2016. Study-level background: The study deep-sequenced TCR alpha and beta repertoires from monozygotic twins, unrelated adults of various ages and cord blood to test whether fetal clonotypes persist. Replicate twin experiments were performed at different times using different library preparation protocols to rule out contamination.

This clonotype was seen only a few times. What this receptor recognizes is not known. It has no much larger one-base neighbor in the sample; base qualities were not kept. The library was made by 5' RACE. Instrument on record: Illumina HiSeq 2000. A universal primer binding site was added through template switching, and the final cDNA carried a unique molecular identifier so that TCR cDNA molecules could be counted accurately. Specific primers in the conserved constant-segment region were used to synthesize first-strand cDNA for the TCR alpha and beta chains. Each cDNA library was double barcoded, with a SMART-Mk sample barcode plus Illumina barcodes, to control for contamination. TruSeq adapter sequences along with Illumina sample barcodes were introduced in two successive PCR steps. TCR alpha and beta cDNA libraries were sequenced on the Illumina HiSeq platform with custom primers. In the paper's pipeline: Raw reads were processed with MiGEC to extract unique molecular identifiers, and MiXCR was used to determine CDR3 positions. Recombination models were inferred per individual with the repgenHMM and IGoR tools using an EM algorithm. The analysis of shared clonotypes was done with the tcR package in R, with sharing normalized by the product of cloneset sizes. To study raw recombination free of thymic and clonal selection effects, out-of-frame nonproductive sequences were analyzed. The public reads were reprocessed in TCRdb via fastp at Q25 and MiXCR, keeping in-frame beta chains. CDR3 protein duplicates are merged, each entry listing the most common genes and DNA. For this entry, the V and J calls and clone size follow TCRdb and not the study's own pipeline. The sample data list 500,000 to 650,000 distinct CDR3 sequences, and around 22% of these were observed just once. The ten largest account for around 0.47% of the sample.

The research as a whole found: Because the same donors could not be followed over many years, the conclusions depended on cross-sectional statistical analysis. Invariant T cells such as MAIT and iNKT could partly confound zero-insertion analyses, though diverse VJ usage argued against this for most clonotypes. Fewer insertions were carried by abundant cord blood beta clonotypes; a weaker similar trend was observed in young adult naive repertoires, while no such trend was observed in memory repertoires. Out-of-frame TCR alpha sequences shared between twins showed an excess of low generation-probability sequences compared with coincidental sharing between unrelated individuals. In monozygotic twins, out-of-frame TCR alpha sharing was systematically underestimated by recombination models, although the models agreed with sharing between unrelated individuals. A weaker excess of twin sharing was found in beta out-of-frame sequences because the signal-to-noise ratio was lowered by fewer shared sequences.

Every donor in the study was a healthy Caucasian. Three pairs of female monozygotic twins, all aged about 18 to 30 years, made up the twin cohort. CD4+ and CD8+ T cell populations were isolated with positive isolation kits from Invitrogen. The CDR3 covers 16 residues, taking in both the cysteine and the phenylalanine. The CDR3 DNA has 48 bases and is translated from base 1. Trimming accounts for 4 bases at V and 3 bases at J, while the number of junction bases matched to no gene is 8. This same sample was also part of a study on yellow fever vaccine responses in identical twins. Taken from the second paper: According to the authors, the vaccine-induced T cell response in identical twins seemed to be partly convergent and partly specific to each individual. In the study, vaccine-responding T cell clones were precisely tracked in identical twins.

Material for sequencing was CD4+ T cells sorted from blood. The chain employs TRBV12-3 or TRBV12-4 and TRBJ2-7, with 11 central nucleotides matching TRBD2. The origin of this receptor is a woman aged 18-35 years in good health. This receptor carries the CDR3 CASSSRLAGPFYEQYF. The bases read TGTGCCAGCAGTTCGAGACTAGCGGGACCATTCTACGAGCAGTACTTC.